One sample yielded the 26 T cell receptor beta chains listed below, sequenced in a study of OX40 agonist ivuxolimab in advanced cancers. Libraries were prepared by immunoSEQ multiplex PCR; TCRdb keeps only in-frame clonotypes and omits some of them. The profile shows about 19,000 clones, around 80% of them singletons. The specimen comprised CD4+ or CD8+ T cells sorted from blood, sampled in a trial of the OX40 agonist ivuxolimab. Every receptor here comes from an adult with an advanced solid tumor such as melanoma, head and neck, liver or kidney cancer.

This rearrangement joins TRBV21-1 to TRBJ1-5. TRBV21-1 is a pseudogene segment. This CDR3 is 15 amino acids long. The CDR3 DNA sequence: TGTGCCAGCAGCAAAGCTCTTTCGGGCAATCAGCCCCAGCATTTT. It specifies CASSKALSGNQPQHF.

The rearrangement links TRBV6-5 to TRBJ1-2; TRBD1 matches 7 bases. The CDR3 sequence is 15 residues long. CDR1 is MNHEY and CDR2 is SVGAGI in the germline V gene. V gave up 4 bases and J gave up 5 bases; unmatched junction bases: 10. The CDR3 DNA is TGTGCCAGCAGTTTCCGACAGGGAAAGATATATGGCTACACCTTC. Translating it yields CASSFRQGKIYGYTF.

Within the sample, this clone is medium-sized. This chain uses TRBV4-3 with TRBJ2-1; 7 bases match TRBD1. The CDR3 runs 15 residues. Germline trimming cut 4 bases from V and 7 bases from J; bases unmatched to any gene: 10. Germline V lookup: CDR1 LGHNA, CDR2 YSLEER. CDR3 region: CASSLMRGPGNEQFF. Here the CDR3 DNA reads TGCGCCAGCAGCCTAATGAGGGGGCCGGGTAATGAGCAGTTCTTC.

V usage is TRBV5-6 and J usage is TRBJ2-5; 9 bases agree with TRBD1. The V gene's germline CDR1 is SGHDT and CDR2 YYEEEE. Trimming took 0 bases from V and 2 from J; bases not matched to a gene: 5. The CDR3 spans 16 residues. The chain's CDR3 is CASSLDLGQGQETQYF. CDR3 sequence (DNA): TGTGCCAGCAGCTTGGATCTGGGACAGGGACAAGAGACCCAGTACTTC.

The CDR3 sequence is CASSQGTANYGYTF. Written as DNA, the CDR3 is TGCGCCAGCAGCCAAGGGACAGCTAACTATGGCTACACCTTC. V gene TRBV4-1 combines with J gene TRBJ1-2; possibly TRBD1 for D (6 bases). Trimming left V 1 base short and J 0 bases short, with 6 bases between. The CDR3 loop spans 14 amino acids. The V gene's germline CDR1 is MGHRA and CDR2 YSYEKL.

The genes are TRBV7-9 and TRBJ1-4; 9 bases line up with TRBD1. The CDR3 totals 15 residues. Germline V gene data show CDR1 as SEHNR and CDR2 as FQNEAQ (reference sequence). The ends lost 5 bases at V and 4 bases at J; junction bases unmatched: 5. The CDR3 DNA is TGTGCCAGCAGCCTACAGGGGGCGGGTAATGAAAAACTGTTTTTT. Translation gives CASSLQGAGNEKLFF.

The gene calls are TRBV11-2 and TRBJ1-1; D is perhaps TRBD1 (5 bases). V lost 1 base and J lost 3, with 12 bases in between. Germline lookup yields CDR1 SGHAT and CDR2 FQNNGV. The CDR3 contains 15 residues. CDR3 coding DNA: TGTGCCAGCAGCTTAGGAAGGGGAATCTACACTGAAGCTTTCTTT. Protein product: CASSLGRGIYTEAFF.

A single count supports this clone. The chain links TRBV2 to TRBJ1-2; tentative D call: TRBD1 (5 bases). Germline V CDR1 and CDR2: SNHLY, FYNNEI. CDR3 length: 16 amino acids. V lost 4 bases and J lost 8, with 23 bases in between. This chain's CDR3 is CASSGRDRHLQWGYTF. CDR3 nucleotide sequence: TGTGCCAGCAGTGGCCGGGACCGCCACCTTCAGTGGGGCTACACCTTC. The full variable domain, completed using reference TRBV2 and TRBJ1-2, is EPEVTQTPSHQVTQMGQEVILRCVPISNHLYFYWYRQILGQKVEFLVSFYNNEISEKSEIFDDQFSVERPDGSNFTLKIRSTKLEDSAMYFCASSGRDRHLQWGYTFGSGTRLTVV.

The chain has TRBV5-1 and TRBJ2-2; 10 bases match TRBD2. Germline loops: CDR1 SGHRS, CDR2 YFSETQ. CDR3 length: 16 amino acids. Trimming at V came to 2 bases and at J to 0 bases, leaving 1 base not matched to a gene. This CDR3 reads CASSFTSGTNTGELFF. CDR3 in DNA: TGCGCCAGCAGCTTCACTAGCGGGACGAACACCGGGGAGCTGTTTTTT.

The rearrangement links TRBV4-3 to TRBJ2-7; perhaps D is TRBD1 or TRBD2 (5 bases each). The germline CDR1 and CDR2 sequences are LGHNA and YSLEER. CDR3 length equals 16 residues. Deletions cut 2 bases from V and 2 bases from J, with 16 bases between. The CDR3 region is CASSQFPRDPAYEQYF. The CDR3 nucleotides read TGCGCCAGCAGCCAATTTCCCCGGGACCCCGCCTACGAGCAGTACTTC.

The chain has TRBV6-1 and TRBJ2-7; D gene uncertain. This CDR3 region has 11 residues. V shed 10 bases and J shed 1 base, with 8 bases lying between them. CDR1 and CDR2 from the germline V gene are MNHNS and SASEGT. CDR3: CAIGRSYEQYF. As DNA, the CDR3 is TGTGCCATCGGACGTTCCTACGAGCAGTACTTC.

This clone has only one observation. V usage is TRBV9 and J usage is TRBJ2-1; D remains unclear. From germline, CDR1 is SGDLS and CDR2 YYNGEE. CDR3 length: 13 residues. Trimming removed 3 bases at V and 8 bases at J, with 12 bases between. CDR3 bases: TGTGCCAGCAGCGCGACGGACGGGTATGAGCAGTTCTTC. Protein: CASSATDGYEQFF. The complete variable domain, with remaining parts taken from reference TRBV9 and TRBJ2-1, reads DSGVTQTPKHLITATGQRVTLRCSPRSGDLSVYWYQQSLDQGLQFLIQYYNGEERAKGNILERFSAQQFPDLHSELNLSSLELGDSALYFCASSATDGYEQFFGPGTRLTVL.

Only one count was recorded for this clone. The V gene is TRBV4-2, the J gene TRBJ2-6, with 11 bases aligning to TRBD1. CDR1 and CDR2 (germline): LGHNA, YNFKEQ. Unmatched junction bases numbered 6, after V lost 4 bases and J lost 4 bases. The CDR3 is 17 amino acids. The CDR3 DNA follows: TGTGCCAGCAGCCTTGGACAGGGGGCGACGGGGGCCAACGTCCTGACTTTC. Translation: CASSLGQGATGANVLTF.

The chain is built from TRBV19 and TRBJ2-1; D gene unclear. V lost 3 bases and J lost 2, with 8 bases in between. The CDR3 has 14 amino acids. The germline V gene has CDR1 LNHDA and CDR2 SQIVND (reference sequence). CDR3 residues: CASSIAAAYNEQFF. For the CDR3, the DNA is TGTGCCAGTAGTATCGCCGCCGCCTACAATGAGCAGTTCTTC.

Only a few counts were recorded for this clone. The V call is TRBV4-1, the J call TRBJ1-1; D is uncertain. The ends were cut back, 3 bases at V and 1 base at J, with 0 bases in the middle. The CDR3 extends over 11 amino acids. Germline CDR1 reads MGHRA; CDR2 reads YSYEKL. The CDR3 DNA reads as TGCGCCAGCAGCCAGAACACTGAAGCTTTCTTT. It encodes CASSQNTEAFF.

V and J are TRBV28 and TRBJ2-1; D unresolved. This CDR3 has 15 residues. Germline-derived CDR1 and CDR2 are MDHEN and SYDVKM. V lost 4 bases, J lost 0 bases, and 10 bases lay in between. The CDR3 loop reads CASSSFHLSYNEQFF. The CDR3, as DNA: TGTGCCAGCAGTTCCTTTCATCTCTCCTACAATGAGCAGTTCTTC. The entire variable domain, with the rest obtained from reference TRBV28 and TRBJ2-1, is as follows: DVKVTQSSRYLVKRTGEKVFLECVQDMDHENMFWYRQDPGLGLRLIYFSYDVKMKEKGDIPEGYSVSREKKERFSLILESASTNQTSMYLCASSSFHLSYNEQFFGPGTRLTVL.

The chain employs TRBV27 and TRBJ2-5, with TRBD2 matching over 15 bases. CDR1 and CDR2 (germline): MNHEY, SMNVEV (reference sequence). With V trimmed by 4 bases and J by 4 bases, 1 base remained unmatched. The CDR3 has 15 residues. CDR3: CASSWTSGGAETQYF. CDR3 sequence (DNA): TGTGCCAGCAGTTGGACTAGCGGGGGGGCAGAGACCCAGTACTTC.

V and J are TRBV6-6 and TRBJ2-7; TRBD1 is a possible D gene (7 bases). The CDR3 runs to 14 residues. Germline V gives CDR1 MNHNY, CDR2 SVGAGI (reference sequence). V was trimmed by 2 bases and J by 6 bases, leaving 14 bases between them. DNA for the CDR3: TGTGCCAGCAGTTACGGGCACCAGGGGGGCGAGCAGTACTTC. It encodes CASSYGHQGGEQYF.

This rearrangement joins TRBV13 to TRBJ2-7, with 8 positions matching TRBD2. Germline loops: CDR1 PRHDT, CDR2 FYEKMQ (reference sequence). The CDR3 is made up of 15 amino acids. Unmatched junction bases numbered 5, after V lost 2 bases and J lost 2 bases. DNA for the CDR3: TGTGCCAGCAGCTTAAGGAGCGGGAGCCCCTACGAGCAGTACTTC. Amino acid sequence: CASSLRSGSPYEQYF.

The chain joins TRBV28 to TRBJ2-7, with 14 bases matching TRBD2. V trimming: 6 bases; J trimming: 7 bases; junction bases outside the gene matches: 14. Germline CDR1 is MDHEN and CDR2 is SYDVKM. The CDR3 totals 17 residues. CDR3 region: CASSPPGLAGDSTEQYF. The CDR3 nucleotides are TGTGCCAGCAGCCCGCCGGGACTAGCGGGAGACTCGACTGAGCAGTACTTC.

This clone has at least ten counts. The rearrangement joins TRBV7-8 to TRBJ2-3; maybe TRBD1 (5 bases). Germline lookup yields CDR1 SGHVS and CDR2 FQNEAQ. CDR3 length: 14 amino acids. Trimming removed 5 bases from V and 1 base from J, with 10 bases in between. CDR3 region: CASSPLGGTDTQYF. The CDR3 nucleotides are TGTGCCAGCAGCCCGTTAGGGGGCACAGATACGCAGTATTTT.

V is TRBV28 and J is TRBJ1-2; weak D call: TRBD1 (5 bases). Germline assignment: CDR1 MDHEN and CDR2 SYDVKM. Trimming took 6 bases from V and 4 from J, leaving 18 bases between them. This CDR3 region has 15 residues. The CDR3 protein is CASSLGAGWIYGYTF. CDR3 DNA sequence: TGTGCCAGCAGCCTCGGGGCAGGGTGGATCTATGGCTACACCTTC.

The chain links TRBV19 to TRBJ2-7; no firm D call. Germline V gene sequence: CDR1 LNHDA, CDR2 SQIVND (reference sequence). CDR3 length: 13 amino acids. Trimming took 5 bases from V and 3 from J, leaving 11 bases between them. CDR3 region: CASSVAPGYEQYF. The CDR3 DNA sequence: TGTGCCAGTAGTGTGGCTCCCGGCTACGAGCAGTACTTC.

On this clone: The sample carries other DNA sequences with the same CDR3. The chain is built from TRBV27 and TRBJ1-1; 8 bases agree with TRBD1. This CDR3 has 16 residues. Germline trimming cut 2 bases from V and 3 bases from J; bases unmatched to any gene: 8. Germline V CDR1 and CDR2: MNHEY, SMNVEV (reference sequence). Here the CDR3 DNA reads TGTGCCAGCAGTTTAGGGGTGGGGACAGGATACACTGAAGCTTTCTTT. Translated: CASSLGVGTGYTEAFF.

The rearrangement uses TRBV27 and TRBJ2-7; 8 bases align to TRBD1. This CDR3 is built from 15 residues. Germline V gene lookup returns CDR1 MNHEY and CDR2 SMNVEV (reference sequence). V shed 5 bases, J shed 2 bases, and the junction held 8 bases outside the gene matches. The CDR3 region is CASSLYRDRTYEQYF. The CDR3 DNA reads TGTGCCAGCAGTCTGTACCGGGACAGGACCTACGAGCAGTACTTC.

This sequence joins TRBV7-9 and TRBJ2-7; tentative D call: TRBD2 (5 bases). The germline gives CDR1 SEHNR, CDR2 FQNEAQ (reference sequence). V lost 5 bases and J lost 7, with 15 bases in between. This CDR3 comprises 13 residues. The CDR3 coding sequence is TGTGCCAGCAGCCTTGGCGGGCAAAGGGAGCAGTACTTC. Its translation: CASSLGGQREQYF.